These 3 T cell receptor beta chains were sequenced from one sample in a study of beta chain features in type 1 diabetes. Expressed TCRB transcripts were sequenced after all isolated RNA was converted to cDNA. TCRdb keeps only in-frame clones here, not all; method: immunoSEQ multiplex PCR. The sample has 500,000 to 650,000 clones, around 11% seen once. Notes on the study in general: Type 1 diabetes patients showed a moderate but significant shortening of TCRB CDR3s in all four CD4+ subsets.

Which antigens these TCRs recognize remains unknown. The material sequenced was naive CD4+ T cells from blood. The receptors derive from a man aged 30 to 39 with type 1 diabetes.

The rearrangement links TRBV7-9 to TRBJ2-3; unclear D gene. Germline CDR1 is SEHNR and CDR2 is FQNEAQ (reference sequence). The germline V and J ends were trimmed by 1 base and 2 bases, with 7 bases remaining between them. The CDR3 consists of 14 residues. CDR3 coding DNA: TGTGCCAGCAGCTTAGGACCCAACACAGATACGCAGTATTTT. Translation gives CASSLGPNTDTQYF.

The V call is TRBV21-1, the J call TRBJ2-4. TRBV21-1 constitutes a pseudogene. This CDR3 contains 15 residues. CDR3 sequence reads: CASSLGKLSQNIQYF. CDR3 in DNA: TGTGCCAGCAGCTTGGGAAAATTATCCCAAAACATTCAGTACTTC.

This clone turned up a few times. V and J are TRBV5-1 and TRBJ1-6; a weak D match, TRBD1 (6 bases). The germline gives CDR1 SGHRS, CDR2 YFSETQ. Trimming left V 0 bases short and J 8 bases short, with 12 bases between. CDR3 length equals 15 residues. DNA for the CDR3: TGCGCCAGCAGCTTGGAGGGGGGCTTGGATTCACCCCTCCACTTT. Its protein product is CASSLEGGLDSPLHF.